This T cell receptor (beta chain) was recovered during a study of CD8 T cells in ankylosing spondylitis. Germline V CDR1 and CDR2: SGHAT, FQNNGV. After removal of 0 bases from V and 5 bases from J, the junction contained 4 bases not matched to a gene. CDR3 length equals 15 residues. TCRdb reprocessed the 5' RACE reads via MiXCR and lists one record per CDR3 protein. This sample has around 94,000 distinct CDR3 sequences; about 9% occur once, and the top ten carry over 25%. Details on this clonotype: Its target is not known.

Findings and caveats of the study: Disease-linked clones reportedly concentrated significantly in matched ankylosing spondylitis synovial fluid. Certain motif variants had earlier appeared in reactive arthritis synovial fluid and blood. Ankylosing spondylitis blood seemed to carry a telltale TCR beta motif made of under ten highly homologous variants.

The sample was blood, either unsorted or a sorted T cell fraction (not recorded which). The gene calls are TRBV11-2 and TRBJ2-1; 7 bases are a match to TRBD2. This sequence originates from a male donor with ankylosing spondylitis. The CDR3 region is CASSLETSRHNEQFF. The CDR3, as DNA: TGTGCCAGCAGCTTAGAGACTAGCAGACACAATGAGCAGTTCTTC. The variable domain in full, with the rest retrieved from reference TRBV11-2 and TRBJ2-1, is EAGVAQSPRYKIIEKRQSVAFWCNPISGHATLYWYQQILGQGPKLLIQFQNNGVVDDSQLPKDRFSAERLKGVDSTLKIQPAKLEDSAVYLCASSLETSRHNEQFFGPGTRLTVL.